This TCR beta chain appears in the sequencing data of a study of blood T cell repertoires in COVID-19. Across the whole study: Italy, Spain and the United States were the sources of the convalescent and acute COVID-19 samples. The cDNA or gDNA used as material had been derived from T cells, B-cell-depleted T cells, or PBMCs.

CDR3 length: 11 residues. V was trimmed by 4 bases and J by 2 bases, leaving 5 bases between them. From germline, CDR1 is DFQATT and CDR2 SNEGSKA (reference sequence). Grouping used clinical history reported by participants in a survey and questionnaire. As processed by the authors: Estimation of nucleated cell counts was performed using reference gene primer amplification. The table came from immunoSEQ multiplex PCR; TCRdb's copy has only in-frame clones and leaves some out. Clonal size and the V and J genes are those of that table, whereas D and trimming came from the DNA. The table has 350,000 to 500,000 clones, approximately 91% seen once; the top ten hold about 1.5%.

The J gene is TRBJ1-1, the V gene TRBV20-1; D is uncertain. Sequencing was performed on PBMCs or T cells enriched from blood (not recorded which). The TCR sequence derives from a woman younger than 30 who had been exposed to COVID-19. CDR3 loop: CSANINTEAFF. Written as DNA, the CDR3 is TGCAGTGCTAATATTAACACTGAAGCTTTCTTT.